The 5 T cell receptor beta chains below all came from one sample that was sequenced in a study of blood T cell repertoires in COVID-19. Some clones are missing from TCRdb's copy, which holds only in-frame ones; the method was immunoSEQ multiplex PCR. The sample contains 250,000 or so clones, approximately 83% of which appear only once. Material: PBMCs or T cells enriched from blood (not recorded which). These receptors were obtained from a woman aged 45-60 years who had recovered from COVID-19.

This chain links TRBV5-1 with TRBJ1-2; possible D gene TRBD1, 6 bases. Germline V lookup: CDR1 SGHRS, CDR2 YFSETQ. Deletions cut 0 bases from V and 2 bases from J, with 8 bases between. The CDR3 runs 14 residues. In nucleotides, the CDR3 is TGCGCCAGCAGCTTGGCGACAGGAAACTATGGCTACACCTTC. This codes for CASSLATGNYGYTF.

The sample holds a few counts of this clone. The genes are TRBV27 and TRBJ1-2, with a possible D match to TRBD1 (5 bases). The ends were cut back, 3 bases at V and 0 bases at J, with 8 bases in the middle. In germline, CDR1 is MNHEY, CDR2 SMNVEV (reference sequence). This CDR3 is 14 amino acids long. The CDR3 protein is CASSFWGANYGYTF. CDR3 coding DNA: TGTGCCAGCAGTTTTTGGGGGGCTAACTATGGCTACACCTTC.

In this sample, this clone turned up once. This chain joins TRBV28 and TRBJ1-5; 7 bases match TRBD1. V gave up 5 bases and J gave up 3 bases; unmatched junction bases: 7. The CDR3 loop spans 15 amino acids. Germline V gives CDR1 MDHEN, CDR2 SYDVKM. The CDR3 is CASSAPGQTNQPQHF. The CDR3, as DNA: TGTGCCAGCAGTGCTCCGGGACAGACCAATCAGCCCCAGCATTTT.

Details on this clone: Other DNA sequences in this specimen translate into the identical CDR3. The rearrangement joins TRBV28 to TRBJ2-6; D is perhaps TRBD2 (5 bases). There are 15 residues in the CDR3. Trimming stripped 3 bases from V and 2 bases from J, with 8 bases between. Germline assignment: CDR1 MDHEN and CDR2 SYDVKM. The CDR3 nucleotides are TGTGCCAGCAGTTTGGCCGGGACTGGGGCCAACGTCCTGACTTTC. Encoded protein: CASSLAGTGANVLTF.

J is TRBJ2-1 and V is TRBV7-8; 7 bases agree with TRBD2. The V and J ends lost 0 bases and 4 bases, in that order; junction bases with no gene match: 3. CDR3 length: 15 residues. Looked up from germline, CDR1 is SGHVS and CDR2 is FQNEAQ. CDR3 bases: TGTGCCAGCAGCTTAGCCGGACTAGAGTACAATGAGCAGTTCTTC. It translates to CASSLAGLEYNEQFF.